This T cell receptor beta chain was found in a study of OX40 agonist ivuxolimab in advanced cancers. About the study as a whole: Ivuxolimab was a fully human IgG2 agonistic monoclonal antibody targeting the costimulatory receptor OX40 (CD134). Intravenous ivuxolimab was administered to patients every 2 weeks at six dose levels: 0.01, 0.1, 0.3, 1.5, 3 and 10 mg/kg. Of the 50 to 55 dose-escalation patients, hepatocellular carcinoma was present in about 20, melanoma in about 15, renal cell carcinoma in 9 and head and neck cancer in 9. In the dose-escalation cohort, over 65% of patients were male, and the mean age was approximately 60 years, with a range of about 23 to 85. Patients were allowed to have had prior anti-PD-1, anti-PD-L1 or anti-CTLA-4 therapy, and approximately 40% of the dose-escalation patients had been treated with checkpoint inhibitors. Partial responses were achieved by three dose-escalation patients, of whom one had hepatocellular carcinoma and two had cutaneous melanoma. Peripheral TCRbeta sequencing aimed to test whether ivuxolimab altered TCR sequence diversity and caused clonal T-cell expansion. The paper reports the monotherapy dose-escalation portion (N of about 52 patients) of the phase I ivuxolimab trial.

The CDR3 runs 12 residues from the cysteine to the phenylalanine. The sequence is cut down to CDR3 DNA, 36 bases in frame from base 1. From a lookup of the germline V gene, CDR1 and CDR2 are SNHLY and FYNNEI. V and J are truncated by 7 bases and 2 bases respectively, leaving an intervening sequence of 9 bases. Genomic DNA was extracted from sorted cells for sequencing of the TCRbeta CDR3 region. TCRbeta CDR3 regions were sequenced using the immunoSEQ Assay. The table was pulled from immuneACCESS by TCRdb, which kept in-frame rearrangements only. Such tables lose some clones; where checked, under half of the loss comes from unresolved V genes, and the rest has no known cause. The sample yields 65,000 to 100,000 clones; about nine tenths were counted once. The ten largest clonotypes hold roughly 6.9% of the sample. The paper's findings and limits, for the study overall: At doses of 0.1 to 3.0 mg/kg, clonal expansion of both CD4+ and CD8+ T cells in blood was seen between baseline and week 6. After ivuxolimab, CD8+ T cells had more expanded clones than CD4+ T cells on average. Partial responders in the 0.1-3.0 mg/kg groups had among the lowest normalized peripheral clonal expansion, especially among CD8+ T cells. Antigen specificity was not determined for the clonally expanded peripheral T cells. Low levels of normalized T-cell clonal expansion were also seen in some patients who did not respond.

This clone was counted once. The specificity of this receptor is unknown. Within one base of it there is no much larger clone, and no base qualities were kept. The trial excluded patients who had a history of autoimmune disease or who were on systemic immunosuppression. In every dose cohort, peripheral blood was drawn for TCR sequencing at baseline, cycle 4 day 1, and cycle 7 day 1. Samples were obtained from an open-label, multicenter, first-in-human phase I dose-escalation trial of ivuxolimab. Adults with locally advanced or metastatic melanoma, renal cell, hepatocellular, or head and neck squamous cell carcinoma were enrolled in the trial. Before TCR sequencing, CD4+ T cells and CD8+ T cells were sorted from peripheral blood as separate populations.

The sequence derives from an adult with an advanced solid tumor such as melanoma, head and neck, liver or kidney cancer. Here the chain combines TRBV2 and TRBJ2-7, with no confident D gene call. The sequencing here drew on CD4+ or CD8+ T cells sorted from blood, taken in a trial of the OX40 agonist ivuxolimab. Here the CDR3 is given as CASNPLTYEQYF. The sequence in DNA is TGTGCCAGCAACCCACTGACCTACGAGCAGTACTTC.